This T cell receptor (beta chain) was observed in a study of shared clonotypes between healthy human individuals (dated by TCRdb to 2018 to 2021). Looking at the study overall: The cohort comprised two women and a few men aged 18 to 49 years. Per donor, three plates each were used for CD4 naive and CD4 memory, two for CD8 naive, and one for CD8 memory. To estimate repertoire size and how much clonotype sharing occurs between individuals, the study deeply sequenced the blood TCR repertoires of about 5 healthy adults. To increase sequencing depth and limit assay-specific biases, TCR repertoire library preparation and sequencing were carried out by different laboratories using diverse techniques. Leukapheresis yielded between about 0.94 and 8.9 billion PBMCs per donor.

Donors were healthy HIV-negative adults with no recently reported acute infections or vaccinations. Every donor was a Caucasian adult living in Nashville, Tennessee, USA. CD4+ T cells were enriched by magnetic negative selection; naive cells were then positively selected on CD45RA, and the negative fraction formed the memory subset. Blood was obtained by leukapheresis, after which PBMCs were separated by Ficoll-Histopaque density gradient centrifugation and cryopreserved in liquid nitrogen vapor phase. Analytical flow cytometry was used to check the purity and quantity of every magnetically sorted T cell population. Each sorted fraction had its genomic DNA isolated and then quantified by UV absorbance on a Nanodrop 2000c. Using the deep immunoSEQ assay, multiplex PCR amplified TCR CDR3 regions from genomic DNA. Extracted genomic DNA from each cell subset was distributed evenly across all wells of several immunoSEQ 96-well plates, and each plate was treated as a replicate. For sorted subsets, approximately 200 ng of genomic DNA, equivalent to around 31,000 T cell genomes, went into each replicate PCR. The purified libraries were quantified using a Qubit 3.0 fluorometer, sized with a Bioanalyzer 2100, and then quantified again using the KAPA Library Quantification kit. Each immunoSEQ 96-well plate was sequenced on its own single-read 150-cycle Illumina NextSeq 550 flow cell. On the authors' methods: The immunoSEQ output contained only junctional sequences without quality scores, so filtering could not match that applied to full-length reads. To assign V/J genes and CDR3, sequences were annotated using PyIR, a Python wrapper for IgBLAST v1.9, with IMGT germline references. Reads with weak V/J assignments (E-value above 1e-6), missing CDR3, stop codons, out-of-frame junctions, or ambiguous translated residues were removed. V3J clonotypes were defined as sequences sharing an identical inferred V gene, J gene, and CDR3 amino acid sequence. The percentage overlap between two repertoires was calculated by dividing the number of shared unique clonotypes by the size of the smaller repertoire. Repertoire richness was assessed with RTK rarefaction, the Chao1 estimator, and Recon v2.1 estimates of unobserved clonotypes. Generation probabilities for all TCRbeta clonotypes obtained by the gDNA method from four donors were computed using OLGA. What TCRdb holds here is the immuneACCESS table cut down to in-frame rearrangements. Part of the clones is not present; checked against another copy, under half of the missing clones reflect an unresolved V gene, and the others are unexplained. V and J calls and clone size are those listed in that table; D and trimming were worked out from the DNA. This sample lists over 850,000 clones; approximately 80% were detected once. 0.5% to 0.6% of the sample belongs to the ten largest clones.

A word on this clone: No cognate antigen has been identified for it. No base qualities exist here, and no much larger clone lies one base off it.

From the cysteine through the phenylalanine, the CDR3 covers 13 amino acids. Only the CDR3 DNA is retained, 39 bases long and in frame from the first base. From a lookup of the germline V gene, CDR1 and CDR2 are MDHEN and SYDVKM. Deletion took 7 bases off V and 7 bases off J, with a span of 14 bases between the germline ends. General findings and caveats noted by the study authors: Even with the large sequencing depth, rarefaction of the sorted-subset datasets indicated that sequencing was incomplete. Across four donors, 5% to 6% of naive CD4, roughly 3.3% of naive CD8, around 2.1% of memory CD4, and approximately 0.4% of memory CD8 clonotypes were shared. Compared with non-shared clonotypes, the clonotypes found in all four sorted-subset donors had higher generation probabilities. The small number of donors limited the genetic and exposure-history diversity represented. Sampling was restricted to blood, and TCR repertoires in tissues likely differ from the TCR repertoires found in blood. Estimated clonotype richness was generally larger for naive than for memory subsets. Pairwise subsampling indicated that sequencing depth was expected to affect the degree of clonotype sharing among donors.

The source is a man younger than 35 in good health. Some clones in this sample may be carry-over from other donors' samples. The receptor chain draws on TRBV28 and TRBJ1-5, with a tentative D gene TRBD1 over 6 matching bases. The specimen sequenced was memory CD4+ T cells from PBMCs. Read against the paper, the sample's cell subset or site label means: CD45RA-negative fraction. The DNA sequence is given as TGTGCCAGCACCACAACCAGGGGACAGCCCCAGCATTTT. Translation gives CASTTTRGQPQHF. The entire variable domain, with the stretches around the CDR3 drawn from the reference TRBV28 and TRBJ1-5 proteins, is DVKVTQSSRYLVKRTGEKVFLECVQDMDHENMFWYRQDPGLGLRLIYFSYDVKMKEKGDIPEGYSVSREKKERFSLILESASTNQTSMYLCASTTTRGQPQHFGDGTRLSIL.